The 7 T cell receptor beta chains below were found in one sample sequenced in a study of hypomethylating agent response in myelodysplastic syndrome. Profiled with immunoSEQ multiplex PCR; TCRdb holds only in-frame clones, not every one. The sample includes about 3,500 clones, approximately 78% seen only once; the top ten take 27%. Source: bone marrow, taken before or after starting hypomethylating agent treatment for myelodysplastic syndrome (not recorded which). All receptors come from a human donor with myelodysplastic syndrome.

This clone was detected once. The chain has TRBV5-4 and TRBJ1-3; possibly TRBD1 for D (6 bases). The J call is uncertain, as TRBJ2-2 better fits the DNA end. The V gene's germline CDR1 is SGHNT and CDR2 YYREEE (reference sequence). The CDR3 extends over 15 amino acids. CDR3 amino acids: CASSTQGSNTGELFF. The CDR3 DNA is TGTGCCAGCAGCACACAGGGTAGTAACACCGGGGAGCTGTTTTTT.

This rearrangement joins TRBV7-9 to TRBJ2-1, with no clear D. There are 11 residues in the CDR3. Trimming removed 5 bases from V and 10 bases from J, with 9 bases in between. Germline assignment: CDR1 SEHNR and CDR2 FQNEAQ (reference sequence). The CDR3 sequence is CASSVHREQFF. CDR3 DNA sequence: TGTGCCAGCAGCGTTCATCGGGAGCAGTTCTTC.

The chain joins TRBV11-2 to TRBJ2-7; 11 nucleotides match TRBD2. Germline assignment: CDR1 SGHAT and CDR2 FQNNGV. The CDR3 totals 15 residues. The ends lost 3 bases at V and 0 bases at J; junction bases unmatched: 1. The CDR3 coding sequence is TGTGCCAGCAGCTTTGGGACTAGCGGCTCCTACGAGCAGTACTTC. This gives the protein CASSFGTSGSYEQYF.

V is TRBV27 and J is TRBJ1-2, with a tentative D call TRBD1 (5 bases). V was cut by 0 bases and J by 5 bases, with 19 bases left in between. The CDR3 spans 17 residues. Looked up from germline, CDR1 is MNHEY and CDR2 is SMNVEV (reference sequence). CDR3 region: CASSLSGGLGALYGYTF. CDR3 nucleotides: TGTGCCAGCAGTTTATCGGGTGGATTAGGGGCCTTGTATGGCTACACCTTC.

This rearrangement joins TRBV19 to TRBJ2-7; 8 positions agree with TRBD1. CDR3 length equals 15 residues. Germline V gene lookup returns CDR1 LNHDA and CDR2 SQIVND (reference sequence). Germline trimming cut 6 bases from V and 1 base from J; bases unmatched to any gene: 8. CDR3 sequence: CASSKGQALSYEQYF. The CDR3 nucleotides read TGTGCCAGTAGCAAGGGACAGGCCCTTTCCTACGAGCAGTACTTC.

V is TRBV5-1 and J is TRBJ2-2, with D possibly TRBD2 on 6 matching bases. There are 16 residues in the CDR3. Between the trimmed V and J ends, which lost 0 bases and 0 bases, there was a span of 9 bases. Germline values: CDR1 SGHRS, CDR2 YFSETQ. The DNA of the CDR3 is TGCGCCAGCAGCTTGGGTGCGGGGTCGAACACCGGGGAGCTGTTTTTT. Amino acid sequence: CASSLGAGSNTGELFF.

V usage is TRBV7-2 and J usage is TRBJ1-1; D not resolved. V shed 6 bases and J shed 5 bases, with 16 bases lying between them. CDR1 and CDR2 from the germline V gene are SGHTA and FQGNSA. CDR3 length: 14 amino acids. The CDR3 coding sequence is TGTGCCAGCAGTAAGGGTCCCAGTAGAACTGAAGCTTTCTTT. Amino acids: CASSKGPSRTEAFF.